One sample yielded the 12 T cell receptor beta chains listed below, sequenced in a study (dated by TCRdb to 2014 to 2015). Library construction relied on 5' RACE. Sequencing was performed on an Illumina MiSeq. The public sequencing data were trimmed at Q25 with fastp and processed into clonotypes with MiXCR by TCRdb, which kept only in-frame beta chains. Every distinct CDR3 protein forms one entry, paired with its most common genes and DNA. The sample includes tens of thousands of distinct CDR3 sequences, with 28% observed a single time. The ten largest clones represent about 2% of the sample. Specimen: naive CD4+ T cells sorted from blood. This specimen's cell subset or site label, interpreted: naive CD4+ T cells, CD4+CD45RA+CD25-. The source of these receptors is a female donor with breast cancer.

This clonotype was detected only a few times. The chain uses TRBV5-5 and TRBJ2-1; D uncertain. The germline CDR1 and CDR2 sequences are SGHKS and YYEKEE (reference sequence). The CDR3 runs to 9 residues. Trimming cost V 7 bases and J 8 bases, with 4 bases left between them. The DNA for the CDR3 is TGTGCCAGCGGGGATGAGCAGTTCTTC. This translates into CASGDEQFF. Full variable domain (remainder filled in from reference TRBV5-5 and TRBJ2-1): DAGVTQSPTHLIKTRGQQVTLRCSPISGHKSVSWYQQVLGQGPQFIFQYYEKEERGRGNFPDRFSARQFPNYSSELNVNALLLGDSALYLCASGDEQFFGPGTRLTVL.

This clonotype appeared a few times. The rearrangement links TRBV28 to TRBJ1-5; no reliable D call. Trimming removed 10 bases from V and 2 bases from J, with 9 bases in between. The germline CDR1 and CDR2 sequences are MDHEN and SYDVKM. The CDR3 has 12 amino acids. CDR3 DNA sequence: TGTGCCATCAAGGGTGGCAATCAGCCCCAGCATTTT. It specifies CAIKGGNQPQHF. Combining the CDR3 with reference TRBV28 and TRBJ1-5 gives the whole variable domain DVKVTQSSRYLVKRTGEKVFLECVQDMDHENMFWYRQDPGLGLRLIYFSYDVKMKEKGDIPEGYSVSREKKERFSLILESASTNQTSMYLCAIKGGNQPQHFGDGTRLSIL.

V and J are TRBV5-1 and TRBJ1-2; no clear D gene. CDR3 length: 13 residues. V was pared by 0 bases and J by 8 bases, with 11 bases between. The germline CDR1 and CDR2 sequences are SGHRS and YFSETQ. DNA of the CDR3: TGCGCCAGCAGCTTGGATGCCCCGAGAGGCTACACCTTC. Protein product: CASSLDAPRGYTF.

This clonotype was picked up one time. This chain uses TRBV4-2 with TRBJ1-1, with D unresolved. This CDR3 region has 13 residues. Trimming took off 0 bases at V and 8 bases at J, with 10 bases between the two ends. CDR1 and CDR2 from the germline V gene are LGHNA and YNFKEQ. CDR3 in DNA: TGTGCCAGCAGCCAAGAAGACGGCCTGGAAGCTTTCTTT. Residues: CASSQEDGLEAFF.

The chain links TRBV4-1 to TRBJ2-1; 7 bases match TRBD2. Germline V gene sequence: CDR1 MGHRA, CDR2 YSYEKL. Trimming at V came to 2 bases and at J to 4 bases, leaving 5 bases not matched to a gene. The CDR3 is made up of 15 amino acids. CDR3 residues: CASSQPRDYYNEQFF. The CDR3 DNA is TGCGCCAGCAGCCAACCCCGGGACTATTACAATGAGCAGTTCTTC.

This clonotype occurred a few times. This rearrangement joins TRBV30 to TRBJ2-7; D is uncertain. Trimming cost V 0 bases and J 0 bases, with 3 bases left between them. Germline V lookup: CDR1 GTSNPN, CDR2 SVGIG (reference sequence). The CDR3 is 12 amino acids. DNA of the CDR3: TGTGCCTGGAGTGTGGTCTCCTACGAGCAGTACTTC. The encoded protein is CAWSVVSYEQYF.

J is TRBJ2-7 and V is TRBV7-2; TRBD1 matches at 9 bases. J lost 6 bases, V lost 4 bases, and 4 bases had no gene match. The germline V gene encodes CDR1 SGHTA and CDR2 FQGNSA. The CDR3 length is 13 residues. This chain's CDR3 is CASSSGQGPEQYF. The DNA of the CDR3 is TGTGCCAGCAGCTCGGGACAGGGACCCGAGCAGTACTTC. Drawing the rest from reference TRBV7-2 and TRBJ2-7, the complete variable domain is GAGVSQSPSNKVTEKGKDVELRCDPISGHTALYWYRQSLGQGLEFLIYFQGNSAPDKSGLPSDRFSAERTGGSVSTLTIQRTQQEDSAVYLCASSSGQGPEQYFGPGTRLTVT.

As DNA, the CDR3 is TGCGCCAGCAGCCCTGGCGCTACCCACAATGAGCAGTTCTTC. This sequence encodes CASSPGATHNEQFF. The chain combines TRBV5-1 with TRBJ2-1; the D is unclear. Germline V gives CDR1 SGHRS, CDR2 YFSETQ. V was trimmed by 4 bases and J by 5 bases, leaving 13 bases between them. The CDR3 is 14 residues long.

This clonotype was counted only a few times. The chain uses TRBV30 and TRBJ1-6; the D is unclear. V was pared by 0 bases and J by 7 bases, with 10 bases between. Germline V gene lookup returns CDR1 GTSNPN and CDR2 SVGIG (reference sequence). The CDR3 contains 14 residues. CDR3 in amino acids: CAWSVRSPNSPLHF. Here the CDR3 DNA reads TGTGCCTGGAGTGTACGGAGCCCGAATTCACCCCTCCACTTT.

V is TRBV10-3 and J is TRBJ2-1; D perhaps matches TRBD2 (6 bases). CDR3 size: 12 residues. Trimming shortened V by 10 bases and J by 7 bases, and 14 bases separated the two germline ends. CDR1 is ENHRY, CDR2 SYGVKD, per germline. CDR3 coding DNA: TGTGCCAGCGGGGCGAGAGATAATGAGCAGTTCTTC. This sequence encodes CASGARDNEQFF.

This clonotype occurred a few times. V and J are TRBV24-1 and TRBJ2-3, with D perhaps matching TRBD2 (6 bases). The CDR3 covers 17 residues. Germline V CDR1 and CDR2: KGHDR, SFDVKD. The germline V and J ends were trimmed by 2 bases and 7 bases, with 21 bases remaining between them. CDR3 residues: CATSDSRRGTLLNTQYF. CDR3 bases: TGTGCCACCAGTGATTCACGGCGGGGAACCCTTCTGAATACGCAGTATTTT.

By proportion, this clonotype is medium-sized. The chain uses TRBV9 and TRBJ2-7; possible D gene TRBD2, 6 bases. The CDR3 spans 14 residues. Germline V gene data show CDR1 as SGDLS and CDR2 as YYNGEE. Trimming left V 4 bases short and J 6 bases short, with 17 bases between. The CDR3 region has the DNA TGTGCCAGCAGCTCACGGAGTTGGGGAGGCGAGCAGTACTTC. This sequence encodes CASSSRSWGGEQYF.